Shown below are 23 T cell receptor beta chains from a single sample sequenced in a study of blood T cells in healthy people across ages. Using a J-beta primer mix together with a sample-barcoded 5' primer, a second PCR was run for roughly 7 to 12 cycles. TCRdb reanalysed the 5' RACE reads using MiXCR and keeps one entry per CDR3 protein. The sample records 910,000 or so distinct CDR3 sequences, 51% being singletons. Sequencing was carried out using blood. These receptors all come from an older woman in good health.

Note on this clonotype: One base away lies a much larger clone, so this may be a sequencing read error. This rearrangement joins TRBV7-2 to TRBJ2-7, with a tentative D call TRBD2 (6 bases). Germline V CDR1 and CDR2: SGHTA, FQGNSA. The CDR3 contains 15 residues. The ends were cut back, 4 bases at V and 7 bases at J, with 20 bases in the middle. DNA of the CDR3: TGTGCCAGCAGCTCAAGCGGGCCTAATTACAATGAGCAGTACTTC. Protein sequence: CASSSSGPNYNEQYF.

J is TRBJ2-5 and V is TRBV9; 10 nucleotides align to TRBD1. The CDR3 has 14 residues. Per the germline V gene, CDR1 is SGDLS and CDR2 is YYNGEE. Trimming took 3 bases from V and 5 from J; bases not matched to a gene: 4. The CDR3 DNA reads TGTGCCAGCAGCGGCGGGACAGGGGTGGAGACCCAGTACTTC. Amino acids: CASSGGTGVETQYF. Full variable domain (outside the CDR3, taken from reference TRBV9 and TRBJ2-5): DSGVTQTPKHLITATGQRVTLRCSPRSGDLSVYWYQQSLDQGLQFLIQYYNGEERAKGNILERFSAQQFPDLHSELNLSSLELGDSALYFCASSGGTGVETQYFGPGTRLLVL.

This clonotype has only a few counts. The chain combines TRBV15 with TRBJ2-1, with D tentatively TRBD1 or TRBD2 (5 bases each). Germline V gene lookup returns CDR1 LNHNV and CDR2 YYDKDF (reference sequence). The CDR3 length is 14 residues. Trimming shortened V by 0 bases and J by 15 bases, and 18 bases separated the two germline ends. CDR3 nucleotides: TGTGCCACCAGCAGAGATCCGCTAGCCCTGGGGCGGTTCTTC. Translated: CATSRDPLALGRFF. Full variable domain (missing parts from reference TRBV15 and TRBJ2-1): DAMVIQNPRYQVTQFGKPVTLSCSQTLNHNVMYWYQQKSSQAPKLLFHYYDKDFNNEADTPDNFQSRRPNTSFCFLDIRSPGLGDTAMYLCATSRDPLALGRFFGPGTRLTVL.

The rearrangement links TRBV20-1 to TRBJ2-1; TRBD2 agrees at 8 bases. V dropped 1 base and J dropped 2; count of bases not matched to a gene: 7. In germline, CDR1 is DFQATT, CDR2 SNEGSKA (reference sequence). CDR3 length: 16 amino acids. The CDR3 here is CSARGQREHPYNEQFF. The CDR3 region has the DNA TGCAGTGCTAGAGGTCAGCGGGAGCACCCCTACAATGAGCAGTTCTTC.

This rearrangement joins TRBV6-6 to TRBJ2-7, with a tentative D call TRBD2 (6 bases). The ends were cut back, 5 bases at V and 0 bases at J, with 14 bases in the middle. The CDR3 is 15 amino acids. Germline V CDR1 and CDR2: MNHNY, SVGAGI (reference sequence). CDR3 loop: CASSGRGSDSYEQYF. CDR3 DNA: TGTGCCAGCAGTGGCCGGGGGAGTGACTCCTACGAGCAGTACTTC.

This sequence joins TRBV20-1 and TRBJ2-7, with a possible D match to TRBD2 (7 bases). The end of the DNA is better explained by TRBJ2-5, so the J call may be wrong. The CDR3 is 14 amino acids. Germline V CDR1 and CDR2: DFQATT, SNEGSKA (reference sequence). The CDR3 DNA reads as TGCAGTGCTCCCTGGGGGGGGCTAGGAGAGACCCAGTACTTC. It translates to CSAPWGGLGETQYF.

This sequence joins TRBV6-2 or TRBV6-3 and TRBJ2-5; D gene unclear. The end of the DNA aligns better with TRBJ2-7, so the J call may be wrong. CDR1 MNHEY and CDR2 SVGEGT come from the germline V gene. CDR3 length: 12 amino acids. DNA for the CDR3: TGTGCCAGCGCTCGCGGACCCTACGAGCAGTACTTC. This encodes CASARGPYEQYF.

This chain connects TRBV12-3 or TRBV12-4 to TRBJ1-2; possible D gene TRBD1, 5 bases. The CDR3 is 14 amino acids. The V end was cut by 1 base, the J end by 4 bases, with 10 bases between. DNA for the CDR3: TGTGCCAGCAGTTTAGACGGGGCCTTCTATGGCTACACCTTC. Amino acids: CASSLDGAFYGYTF.

The chain uses TRBV7-2 and TRBJ2-7, with 10 nucleotides matching TRBD1. The CDR3 contains 15 residues. The V gene's germline CDR1 is SGHTA and CDR2 FQGNSA. V was clipped by 4 bases and J by 3 bases; unmatched bases: 6. The CDR3: CASSSRQGASYEQYF. In DNA, the CDR3 is TGTGCCAGCAGCTCCAGACAGGGGGCTAGCTACGAGCAGTACTTC.

The chain is built from TRBV7-2 and TRBJ1-6; D unclear. Germline CDR1 and CDR2: SGHTA and FQGNSA. V was shortened by 3 bases and J by 10 bases, with 13 bases between the two germline ends. The CDR3 has 14 residues. This chain's CDR3 is CASSLSGDQSPLHF. The CDR3 nucleotides read TGTGCCAGCAGCTTGTCTGGGGATCAGTCACCCCTCCACTTT.

This clonotype was picked up a small number of times. The rearrangement joins TRBV7-9 to TRBJ1-2; D call uncertain. The length of the CDR3 is 14 residues. V was shortened by 7 bases and J by 4 bases, with 16 bases between the two germline ends. Germline CDR1 reads SEHNR; CDR2 reads FQNEAQ (reference sequence). This CDR3 reads CASKPGLTGYGYTF. DNA for the CDR3: TGTGCCAGCAAGCCGGGCCTCACCGGCTATGGCTACACCTTC.

CDR3 sequence reads: CASSQGWGVYTDTQYF. For the CDR3, the DNA is TGCGCCAGCAGCCAAGGTTGGGGGGTCTACACAGATACGCAGTATTTT. This sequence joins TRBV4-3 and TRBJ2-3, with D possibly matching TRBD2 (6 bases). Germline CDR1 and CDR2: LGHNA and YSLEER. With 1 base removed from V and 2 bases from J, the gap between germline ends came to 13 bases. This CDR3 has 16 residues.

This clonotype was found once. The chain carries TRBV3-1 and TRBJ2-7; D is perhaps TRBD1 (6 bases). V lost 3 bases and J lost 4, with 22 bases in between. This CDR3 is 17 amino acids long. Germline V lookup: CDR1 LGHDT, CDR2 YNNKEL (reference sequence). CDR3 DNA sequence: TGTGCCAGCAGCCAGGGGGCCTCGGGGTGGGGGCAGTACGAGCAGTACTTC. Translating it yields CASSQGASGWGQYEQYF.

This chain connects TRBV28 to TRBJ1-6; TRBD1 aligns across 10 bases. CDR3 length equals 15 residues. Germline CDR1 is MDHEN and CDR2 is SYDVKM. J lost 8 bases, V lost 5 bases, and 6 bases had no gene match. The CDR3 loop reads CASSRRTGGHSPLHF. The CDR3 coding sequence is TGTGCCAGCAGTCGCCGGACAGGGGGACATTCACCCCTCCACTTT.

V and J are TRBV28 and TRBJ2-7; TRBD1 matches 9 bases. This CDR3 is built from 16 residues. V was pared by 6 bases and J by 0 bases, with 9 bases of the junction left unmatched. CDR1 is MDHEN, CDR2 SYDVKM, per germline. The CDR3 DNA follows: TGTGCCAGCAGCTCCCCCCAGGACAGGGGCTCCTACGAGCAGTACTTC. Its protein is CASSSPQDRGSYEQYF.

This chain uses TRBV7-8 with TRBJ2-1; D is undetermined. The germline CDR1 and CDR2 sequences are SGHVS and FQNEAQ. With 2 bases removed from V and 0 bases from J, the gap between germline ends came to 11 bases. The length of the CDR3 is 16 residues. For the CDR3, the DNA is TGTGCCAGCAGCTTATTTAGCAGAGGCTCCTACAATGAGCAGTTCTTC. It yields the protein CASSLFSRGSYNEQFF.

The CDR3, as DNA: TGCGCCAGCAGCTTGGCTGTACCCCTCGGCGATGAGCAGTACTTC. It yields the protein CASSLAVPLGDEQYF. The rearrangement links TRBV5-1 to TRBJ2-7; unclear D gene. The CDR3 length is 15 residues. Germline CDR1 SGHRS, CDR2 YFSETQ. The V end lost 0 bases, the J end lost 7 bases, and 17 bases lay between the germline ends.

V gene TRBV4-1 combines with J gene TRBJ2-3, with D unresolved. The germline V gene encodes CDR1 MGHRA and CDR2 YSYEKL. The ends were cut back, 4 bases at V and 0 bases at J, with 14 bases in the middle. The CDR3 is made up of 16 amino acids. In DNA form, the CDR3 reads TGCGCCAGCAGCCTAGGCGGAGTTTCTAGCACAGATACGCAGTATTTT. It encodes CASSLGGVSSTDTQYF.

This clonotype was seen only a few times. The chain joins TRBV20-1 to TRBJ2-1; D is ambiguous. V was pared by 5 bases and J by 6 bases, with 11 bases between. The CDR3 spans 12 residues. In germline, CDR1 is DFQATT, CDR2 SNEGSKA (reference sequence). The CDR3 reads CSADGRVNEQFF. The CDR3 DNA reads TGCAGTGCTGACGGACGGGTCAATGAGCAGTTCTTC.

This clonotype was counted only a few times. The junction and the germline gene differ at one end; a read error may be behind it. The chain joins TRBV20-1 to TRBJ2-2; 8 bases are shared with TRBD2. The length of the CDR3 is 15 residues. Germline assignment: CDR1 DFQATT and CDR2 SNEGSKA (reference sequence). CDR3: CSADSGMSSTGELFF. In nucleotides, the CDR3 is TGTAGTGCTGATAGCGGGATGAGTAGCACCGGGGAGCTGTTTTTT.

J is TRBJ1-2 and V is TRBV12-3 or TRBV12-4; a possible D gene is TRBD1 (5 bases). This CDR3 comprises 15 residues. V was clipped by 5 bases and J by 8 bases, with 21 bases between them. The CDR3: CASSPTGTSGSGYTF. For the CDR3, the DNA is TGTGCCAGCAGTCCAACGGGGACCTCGGGCTCGGGCTACACCTTC.

As for this clonotype: Possible read error: a much larger clone is one base away. CDR3 sequence (DNA): TGTGCCAGCAGTGTGAAGCAGGGAGGCACAGATACGCGGTATTTT. Its translation is CASSVKQGGTDTRYF. The rearrangement joins TRBV2 to TRBJ2-3; perhaps TRBD2 as D (6 bases). Germline CDR1 and CDR2: SNHLY and FYNNEI. The CDR3 consists of 15 residues.

This clonotype was recorded a few times. V usage is TRBV7-2 and J usage is TRBJ2-1, with D perhaps matching TRBD2 (5 bases). The germline V and J ends were trimmed by 5 bases and 6 bases, with 14 bases remaining between them. Germline V CDR1 and CDR2: SGHTA, FQGNSA. The CDR3 has 14 residues. The CDR3 DNA is TGTGCCAGCAGCAAAGACTACCTCGGCAATGAGCAGTTCTTC. As protein: CASSKDYLGNEQFF. Full variable domain (missing parts from reference TRBV7-2 and TRBJ2-1): GAGVSQSPSNKVTEKGKDVELRCDPISGHTALYWYRQSLGQGLEFLIYFQGNSAPDKSGLPSDRFSAERTGGSVSTLTIQRTQQEDSAVYLCASSKDYLGNEQFFGPGTRLTVL.